The sequence of this TCR beta chain was determined in a study of blood T cell repertoires in COVID-19. Study as a whole: COVID-19 samples, acute and convalescent, were from the United States, Italy and Spain. Nucleic acid was either cDNA or gDNA, and it came from T cells, B-cell-depleted T cells, or PBMCs.

In the source study's methods: Reference gene primer amplification gave estimated nucleated cell counts. Clones were sequenced by immunoSEQ multiplex PCR, and TCRdb holds only the in-frame ones, with some missing. That table gives V, J and clone size, and the DNA gave D and trimming. The sample records about 33,000 clones, about 85% being singletons. The CDR3 is 15 amino acids. CDR1 and CDR2 from the germline V gene are SGDLS and YYNGEE. J lost 3 bases, V lost 0 bases, and 4 bases had no gene match. To note about this clone: Other DNA sequences in the sample encode the same CDR3.

The sequence was collected from a human donor in a cohort sampled during active COVID-19. Source material: peripheral blood. V usage is TRBV9 and J usage is TRBJ2-3, with 7 bases lining up with TRBD2. CDR3 sequence reads: CASSVALGGTDTQYF. The DNA of the CDR3 is TGTGCCAGCAGCGTAGCTTTGGGAGGGACAGATACGCAGTATTTT.